These 19 T cell receptor beta chains were sequenced from one sample in a study of cytomegalovirus exposure and HLA in healthy donors. The primer mix had 60 Vbeta and 13 Jbeta primers. Assay used: immunoSEQ multiplex PCR; TCRdb lists only in-frame clones, some missing. The sample lists fewer than 250,000 clones; around 80% were seen once. The sample consisted of PBMCs. These receptors were collected from a man aged 35 to 55 in good health and CMV-seropositive.

The chain joins TRBV6-6 to TRBJ1-4; the match to TRBD1 covers 10 bases. Germline loops: CDR1 MNHNY, CDR2 SVGAGI (reference sequence). CDR3 length equals 15 residues. V dropped 1 base and J dropped 8; count of bases not matched to a gene: 4. This chain's CDR3 is CASSYWTGGMEKLFF. The DNA for the CDR3 is TGTGCCAGCAGTTACTGGACAGGGGGTATGGAAAAACTGTTTTTT.

This sequence joins TRBV30 and TRBJ1-5; 8 bases are a match to TRBD1. V lost 1 base to trimming and J lost 6 bases; unmatched junction nucleotides: 11. This CDR3 is built from 16 residues. Germline V gene sequence: CDR1 GTSNPN, CDR2 SVGIG (reference sequence). The CDR3 protein is CAWSAPGTGYGQPQHF. The CDR3 DNA follows: TGTGCCTGGAGTGCTCCCGGGACAGGATACGGTCAGCCCCAGCATTTT.

The chain joins TRBV6-1 to TRBJ2-2, with D perhaps matching TRBD2 (5 bases). The CDR3 is made up of 17 amino acids. The V gene's germline CDR1 is MNHNS and CDR2 SASEGT. Trimming cost V 2 bases and J 4 bases, with 17 bases left between them. For the CDR3, the DNA is TGTGCCAGCAGTGAACGGGGAAGAAGAGGACTCACCGGGGAGCTGTTTTTT. Translating gives CASSERGRRGLTGELFF.

Written as DNA, the CDR3 is TGTGCCAGCACCGACAGGGGTAGCTATACGCAGTATTTT. It encodes CASTDRGSYTQYF. The chain couples TRBV2 to TRBJ2-3, with 8 bases aligning to TRBD1. Trimming at V came to 7 bases and at J to 7 bases, leaving 7 bases not matched to a gene. This CDR3 has 13 amino acids. Germline CDR1 reads SNHLY; CDR2 reads FYNNEI. The whole variable domain, filled in from reference TRBV2 and TRBJ2-3, reads EPEVTQTPSHQVTQMGQEVILRCVPISNHLYFYWYRQILGQKVEFLVSFYNNEISEKSEIFDDQFSVERPDGSNFTLKIRSTKLEDSAMYFCASTDRGSYTQYFGPGTRLTVL.

V usage is TRBV9 and J usage is TRBJ2-1; D might be TRBD2 (5 bases). Between the trimmed V and J ends, which lost 4 bases and 9 bases, there was a span of 14 bases. Per germline, CDR1 SGDLS and CDR2 YYNGEE. This CDR3 spans 13 amino acids. The CDR3 DNA reads TGTGCCAGCAGCCGCCGAACCGAGGGTGAGCAGTTCTTC. It codes for CASSRRTEGEQFF.

The V call is TRBV19, the J call TRBJ2-1; tentatively, D is TRBD2 (6 bases). Trimming removed 4 bases at V and 3 bases at J, with 7 bases between. The CDR3 runs to 13 residues. Germline V gene data show CDR1 as LNHDA and CDR2 as SQIVND (reference sequence). CDR3 sequence reads: CASSRLVYNEQFF. The CDR3, as DNA: TGTGCCAGTAGTAGACTAGTCTACAATGAGCAGTTCTTC.

This clone appeared once. The chain joins TRBV7-9 to TRBJ2-7; weak D call: TRBD1 (6 bases). Trimming took 4 bases from V and 2 from J, leaving 18 bases between them. This CDR3 spans 16 amino acids. Looked up from germline, CDR1 is SEHNR and CDR2 is FQNEAQ (reference sequence). The CDR3 protein is CASSSTDDRQTYEQYF. CDR3 coding DNA: TGTGCCAGCAGCTCCACCGACGACAGGCAAACCTACGAGCAGTACTTC.

The genes are TRBV11-3 and TRBJ2-5; TRBD1 aligns across 9 bases. The length of the CDR3 is 18 residues. The trim removed 4 bases at V and 0 bases at J, leaving 12 bases unmatched. Per the germline V gene, CDR1 is SGHNT and CDR2 is YENEEA. The CDR3: CASSYSRDRVGYQETQYF. For the CDR3, the DNA is TGTGCCAGCAGCTACAGCCGGGACAGGGTCGGGTACCAAGAGACCCAGTACTTC.

In this sample, this clone turned up a few times. The chain combines TRBV7-6 with TRBJ1-1; D remains unclear. V lost 5 bases to trimming and J lost 1 base, with 8 bases between them. This CDR3 is built from 13 residues. Germline V CDR1 and CDR2: SGHVS, FNYEAQ. The CDR3, as DNA: TGTGCCAGCAGCATCCGAGAGAACACTGAAGCTTTCTTT. It encodes CASSIRENTEAFF.

The chain combines TRBV5-4 with TRBJ2-3, with 7 positions matching TRBD1. The germline V gene has CDR1 SGHNT and CDR2 YYREEE (reference sequence). V lost 7 bases and J lost 4; bases outside the gene matches: 12. The CDR3 sequence is 15 residues long. This CDR3 reads CASQFGRGLADTQYF. CDR3 nucleotide sequence: TGTGCCAGCCAGTTTGGCAGGGGGTTGGCAGATACGCAGTATTTT.

With respect to this clone: The sample carries other DNA sequences with the same CDR3. V is TRBV30 and J is TRBJ1-1, with 9 bases identical to TRBD1. Germline V gene data show CDR1 as GTSNPN and CDR2 as SVGIG (reference sequence). The CDR3 length is 14 residues. After removal of 6 bases from V and 3 bases from J, the junction contained 8 bases not matched to a gene. In DNA, the CDR3 is TGTGCCTGCAATCCGGGACAGGGTCACACTGAAGCTTTCTTT. Encoded protein: CACNPGQGHTEAFF.

This clone is a singleton in its sample. The chain employs TRBV15 and TRBJ2-5, with 7 bases identical to TRBD2. Germline V gene sequence: CDR1 LNHNV, CDR2 YYDKDF (reference sequence). Trimming at V came to 0 bases and at J to 2 bases, leaving 3 bases not matched to a gene. The CDR3 has 15 amino acids. As DNA, the CDR3 is TGTGCCACCAGCAGAGATGGAGCGGGGCAAGAGACCCAGTACTTC. Its protein product is CATSRDGAGQETQYF.

The rearrangement links TRBV6-4 to TRBJ2-1; the match to TRBD1 covers 7 bases. The CDR3 extends over 14 amino acids. Germline-derived CDR1 and CDR2 are MRHNA and SNTAGT. CDR3 in DNA: TGTGCACGTGAGAGACAGGGCACTTCGGGTGAGCAGTTCTTC. Its protein is CARERQGTSGEQFF.

The chain couples TRBV6-5 to TRBJ2-7; the match to TRBD2 covers 9 bases. The CDR3 spans 14 residues. From germline, CDR1 is MNHEY and CDR2 SVGAGI. The junction had 9 bases not matched to a gene; V was cut back by 7 bases and J by 5 bases. CDR3: CASTLSGRLDEQYF. The CDR3 nucleotides are TGTGCCAGCACCCTTAGCGGGAGACTCGACGAGCAGTACTTC.

This sequence joins TRBV7-2 and TRBJ2-1, with D maybe TRBD1 (5 bases). The CDR3 is 13 amino acids. Germline values: CDR1 SGHTA, CDR2 FQGNSA. V lost 6 bases and J 5 bases, leaving 11 bases between the germline ends. The CDR3 spells CASRSTVNNEQFF. CDR3 DNA: TGTGCCAGCAGGTCGACAGTTAACAATGAGCAGTTCTTC.

This clone has a single count. In DNA form, the CDR3 reads TGTGCCAGTAGTCCACGGCTAACAGGGGTTCCCGCCTCTGGGGCCAACGTCCTGACTTTC. Translated, it gives CASSPRLTGVPASGANVLTF. The chain is built from TRBV19 and TRBJ2-6, with 7 positions matching TRBD1. The V gene's germline CDR1 is LNHDA and CDR2 SQIVND (reference sequence). CDR3 length: 20 residues. The ends lost 5 bases at V and 0 bases at J; junction bases unmatched: 16.

The CDR3 bases are TGTGCCAGCAAAGCTAGCTCCTACGAGCAGTACTTC. This sequence encodes CASKASSYEQYF. The rearrangement links TRBV28 to TRBJ2-7; no definite D call. In germline, CDR1 is MDHEN, CDR2 SYDVKM. The CDR3 contains 12 residues. With 7 bases removed from V and 0 bases from J, the gap between germline ends came to 7 bases. The full variable domain, with the rest looked up from reference TRBV28 and TRBJ2-7, is DVKVTQSSRYLVKRTGEKVFLECVQDMDHENMFWYRQDPGLGLRLIYFSYDVKMKEKGDIPEGYSVSREKKERFSLILESASTNQTSMYLCASKASSYEQYFGPGTRLTVT.

This clone was detected only once. The rearrangement links TRBV5-8 to TRBJ1-5, with 9 bases lining up with TRBD1. V lost 4 bases and J lost 3; bases outside the gene matches: 8. This CDR3 has 16 residues. CDR1 and CDR2 from the germline V gene are SGHTS and YDEGEE. CDR3 amino acids: CASSTTGTGYNQPQHF. DNA of the CDR3: TGTGCCAGCAGCACTACCGGGACAGGGTACAATCAGCCCCAGCATTTT. The whole variable domain, remainder taken from reference TRBV5-8 and TRBJ1-5, is EAGVTQSPTHLIKTRGQQATLRCSPISGHTSVYWYQQALGLGLQFLLWYDEGEERNRGNFPPRFSGRQFPNYSSELNVNALELEDSALYLCASSTTGTGYNQPQHFGDGTRLSIL.

The CDR3 protein is CATSKEDRGYEQYF. The DNA for the CDR3 is TGTGCCACCAGCAAAGAGGACAGGGGCTACGAGCAGTACTTC. This chain joins TRBV15 and TRBJ2-7, with 9 bases aligning to TRBD1. Germline V gene lookup returns CDR1 LNHNV and CDR2 YYDKDF (reference sequence). This CDR3 is 14 amino acids long. The V segment lost 4 bases and the J segment 3 bases; nucleotides outside the gene matches: 4.